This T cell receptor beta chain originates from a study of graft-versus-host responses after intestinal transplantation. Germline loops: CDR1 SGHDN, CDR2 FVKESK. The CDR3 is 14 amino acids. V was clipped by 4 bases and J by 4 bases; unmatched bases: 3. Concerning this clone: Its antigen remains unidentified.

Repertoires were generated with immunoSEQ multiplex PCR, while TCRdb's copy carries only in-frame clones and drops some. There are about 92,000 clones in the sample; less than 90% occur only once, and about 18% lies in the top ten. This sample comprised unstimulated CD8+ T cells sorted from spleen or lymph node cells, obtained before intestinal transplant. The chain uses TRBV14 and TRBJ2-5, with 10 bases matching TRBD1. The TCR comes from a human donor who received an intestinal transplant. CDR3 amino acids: CASSPGQGRETQYF. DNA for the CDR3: TGTGCCAGCAGCCCGGGACAGGGGAGAGAGACCCAGTACTTC.